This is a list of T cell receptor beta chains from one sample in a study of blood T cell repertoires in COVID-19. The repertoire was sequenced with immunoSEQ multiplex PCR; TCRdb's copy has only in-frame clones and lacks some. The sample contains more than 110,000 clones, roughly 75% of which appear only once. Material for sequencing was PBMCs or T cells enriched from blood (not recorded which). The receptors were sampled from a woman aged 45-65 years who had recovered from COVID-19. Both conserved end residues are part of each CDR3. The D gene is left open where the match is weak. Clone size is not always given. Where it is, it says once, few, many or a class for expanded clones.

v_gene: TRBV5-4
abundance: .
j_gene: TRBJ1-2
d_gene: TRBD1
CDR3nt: TGTGCCAGCAGCTTTGGCGGGACAGGGTCTTCGTCTAACTATGGCTACACCTTC
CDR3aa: CASSFGGTGSSSNYGYTF

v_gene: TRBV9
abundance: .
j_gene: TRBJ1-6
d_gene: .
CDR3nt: TGTGCCAGCAGCGTAGCCCAAGCTAGTTCACCCCTCCACTTT
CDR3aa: CASSVAQASSPLHF

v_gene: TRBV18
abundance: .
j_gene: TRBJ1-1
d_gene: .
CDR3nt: TGTGCCAGCTCACCACCGTGGGGGGGACTAGAGGCTTTCTTT
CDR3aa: CASSPPWGGLEAFF

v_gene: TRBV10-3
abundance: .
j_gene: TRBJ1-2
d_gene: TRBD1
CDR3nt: TGTGCCATCTCTATAGGACAGGGAAGGGATGGCTACACCTTC
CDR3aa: CAISIGQGRDGYTF

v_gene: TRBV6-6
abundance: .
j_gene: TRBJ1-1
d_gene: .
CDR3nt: TGTGCCAGCAGCCTCCCAGGGGACACTGAAGCTTTCTTT
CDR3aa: CASSLPGDTEAFF

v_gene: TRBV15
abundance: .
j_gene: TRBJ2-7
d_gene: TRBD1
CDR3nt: TGTGCCACCAGCAGTCGACGGACAGGGATAGAGCAGTACTTC
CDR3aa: CATSSRRTGIEQYF

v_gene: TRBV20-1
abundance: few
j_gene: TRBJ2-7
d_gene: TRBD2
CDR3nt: TGCAGTGCTAGTGGCGGGGGGCCCTACGAGCAGTACTTC
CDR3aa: CSASGGGPYEQYF

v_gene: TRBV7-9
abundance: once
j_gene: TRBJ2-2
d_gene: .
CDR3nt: TGTGCCAGCAGCCTAGTGGGGCTCGGGGAGCTGTTTTTT
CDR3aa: CASSLVGLGELFF

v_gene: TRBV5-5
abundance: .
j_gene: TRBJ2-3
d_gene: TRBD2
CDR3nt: TGTGCCAGCAGCTTGATGCTAGCGGGAGGAGCAGATACGCAGTATTTT
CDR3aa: CASSLMLAGGADTQYF

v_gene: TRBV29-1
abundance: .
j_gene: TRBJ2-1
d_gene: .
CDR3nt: TGCAGCGTCGCTGGGGGCAACTCCTACAATGAGCAGTTCTTC
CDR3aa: CSVAGGNSYNEQFF

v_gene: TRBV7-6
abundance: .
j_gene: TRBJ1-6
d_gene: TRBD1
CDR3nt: TGTGCCAGCAGCTTCTCGGGACAGGGGGCTAATTCACCCCTCCACTTT
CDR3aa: CASSFSGQGANSPLHF

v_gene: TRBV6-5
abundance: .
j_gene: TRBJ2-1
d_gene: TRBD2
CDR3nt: TGTGCCAGCAGTTACGGGCGGGGGGGATTACTAGATGAGCAGTTCTTC
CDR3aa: CASSYGRGGLLDEQFF

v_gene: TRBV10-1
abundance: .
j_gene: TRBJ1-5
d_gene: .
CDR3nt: TGCGCCAGCAGTGAACGGGACAACTGCAATCAGCCCCAGCATTTT
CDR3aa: CASSERDNCNQPQHF

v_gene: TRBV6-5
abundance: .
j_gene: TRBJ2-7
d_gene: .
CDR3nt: TGTGCCAGCAGCTTAGAATGGTCCTCAACCTACGAGCAGTACTTC
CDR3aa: CASSLEWSSTYEQYF

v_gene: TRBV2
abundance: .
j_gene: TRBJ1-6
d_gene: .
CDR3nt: TGTGCCAGCAGGGAGGTTGCAGATTCACCCCTCCACTTT
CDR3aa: CASREVADSPLHF

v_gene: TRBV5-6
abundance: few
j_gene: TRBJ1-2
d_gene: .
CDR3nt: TGTGCCAGCAGCTTGGGAGGGGGTTATGGCTACACCTTC
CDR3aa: CASSLGGGYGYTF

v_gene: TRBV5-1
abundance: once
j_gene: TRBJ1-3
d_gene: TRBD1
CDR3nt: TGCGCCAGCAGCTTAAACACAGGGGTCTCTGGAAACACCATATATTTT
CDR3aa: CASSLNTGVSGNTIYF

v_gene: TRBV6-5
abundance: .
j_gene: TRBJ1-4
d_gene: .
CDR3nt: TGTGCCAGCAGTAGCGGGACACTGAGTGAAAAACTGTTTTTT
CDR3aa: CASSSGTLSEKLFF

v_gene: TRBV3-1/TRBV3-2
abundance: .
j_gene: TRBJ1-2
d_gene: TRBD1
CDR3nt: TGTGCCAGCAGCCAAACAGGGACAGGGCATGGCTACACCTTC
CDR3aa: CASSQTGTGHGYTF

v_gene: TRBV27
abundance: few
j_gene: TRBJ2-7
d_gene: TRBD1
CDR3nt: TGTGCCAGCAGTTTAAGGACAGGGTACTACGAGCAGTACTTC
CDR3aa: CASSLRTGYYEQYF

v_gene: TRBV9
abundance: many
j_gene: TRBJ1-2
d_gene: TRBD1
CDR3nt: TGTGCCAGCAGCGTAGGTGGCGGGACAGCCTATGGCTACACCTTC
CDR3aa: CASSVGGGTAYGYTF

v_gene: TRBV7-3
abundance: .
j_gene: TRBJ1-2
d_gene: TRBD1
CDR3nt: TGTGCCAGCAGCAGAACAGGGGACTCGCGCTATGGCTACACCTTC
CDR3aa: CASSRTGDSRYGYTF

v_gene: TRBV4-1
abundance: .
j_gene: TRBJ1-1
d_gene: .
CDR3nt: TGCGCCAGCAGCCAGGCACCATCCGTGAACACTGAAGCTTTCTTT
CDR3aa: CASSQAPSVNTEAFF

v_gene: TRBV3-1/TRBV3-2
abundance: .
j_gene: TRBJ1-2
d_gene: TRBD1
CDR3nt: TGTGCCAGCAGCCCGCTCGTGTCAGGGGGTCTTGGCTACACCTTC
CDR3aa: CASSPLVSGGLGYTF

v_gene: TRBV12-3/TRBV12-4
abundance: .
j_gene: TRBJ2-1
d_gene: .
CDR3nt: TGTGCCAGCAGGTCCGGGACACCCAATGAGCAGTTCTTC
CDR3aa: CASRSGTPNEQFF

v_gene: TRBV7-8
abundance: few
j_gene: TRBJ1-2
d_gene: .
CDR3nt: TGTGCCAGCAGCCTACAGGGTCGTTATGGCTACACCTTC
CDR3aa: CASSLQGRYGYTF

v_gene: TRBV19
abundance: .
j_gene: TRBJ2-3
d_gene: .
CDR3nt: TGTGCCAGTAGTATAGTTGGTAGCAGCACAGATACGCAGTATTTT
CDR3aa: CASSIVGSSTDTQYF

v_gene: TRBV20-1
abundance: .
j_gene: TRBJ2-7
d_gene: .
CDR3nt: TGCAGCCCGATTGGCGGCTACGAGCAGTACTTC
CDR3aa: CSPIGGYEQYF

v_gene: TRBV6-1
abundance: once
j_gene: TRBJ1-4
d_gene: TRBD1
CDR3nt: TGTGCCAGCAGTGAAGTGGGACAGAATAATGAAAAACTGTTTTTT
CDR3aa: CASSEVGQNNEKLFF

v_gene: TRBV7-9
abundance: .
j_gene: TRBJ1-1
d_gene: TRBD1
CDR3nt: TGTGCCAGCGGGCCGGGACAGGGGGCTGAAGCTTTCTTT
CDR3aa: CASGPGQGAEAFF

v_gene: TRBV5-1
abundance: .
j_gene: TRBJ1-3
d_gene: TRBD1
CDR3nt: TGCGCCAGCAGCGACGACAGGGGCAAGTTTGGAAACACCATATATTTT
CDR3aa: CASSDDRGKFGNTIYF

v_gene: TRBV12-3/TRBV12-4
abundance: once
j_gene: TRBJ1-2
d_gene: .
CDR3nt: TGTGCCAGCAGTGACCACGGGGAGGCTCTCCACACCTTC
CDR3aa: CASSDHGEALHTF

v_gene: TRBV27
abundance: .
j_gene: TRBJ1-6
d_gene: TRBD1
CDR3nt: TGTGCCAGCAGTTACCGACAGGGCGCCTATAATTCACCCCTCCACTTT
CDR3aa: CASSYRQGAYNSPLHF

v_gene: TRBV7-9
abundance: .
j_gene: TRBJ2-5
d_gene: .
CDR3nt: TGTGCCAGCAGCCCCAGGGTGGGGGGTGAGACCCAGTACTTC
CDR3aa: CASSPRVGGETQYF

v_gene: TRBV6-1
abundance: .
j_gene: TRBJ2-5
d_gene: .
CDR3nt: TGTGCCAGCAGTGAAGTAATGGGAGGGGGGGGACCGCAAGAGACCCAGTACTTC
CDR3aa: CASSEVMGGGGPQETQYF

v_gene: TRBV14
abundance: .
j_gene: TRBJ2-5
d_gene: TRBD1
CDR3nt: TGTGCCAGCAGCCAATACAGGGGGCAAAGGGAGACCCAGTACTTC
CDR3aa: CASSQYRGQRETQYF

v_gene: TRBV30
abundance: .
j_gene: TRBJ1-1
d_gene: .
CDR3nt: TGTGCCTGGGACAGGCAAGGGACTGAAGCTTTCTTT
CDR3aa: CAWDRQGTEAFF

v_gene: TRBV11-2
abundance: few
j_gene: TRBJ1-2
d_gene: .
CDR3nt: TGTGCCAGCAGCTTGGGCCGCTATGGCTACACCTTC
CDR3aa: CASSLGRYGYTF

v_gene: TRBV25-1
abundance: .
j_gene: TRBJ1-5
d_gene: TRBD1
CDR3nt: TGTGCCAGCAGTGGGGGACAGTATAGCAATCAGCCCCAGCATTTT
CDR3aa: CASSGGQYSNQPQHF

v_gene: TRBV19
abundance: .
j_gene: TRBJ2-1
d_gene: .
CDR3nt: TGTGCCACGCGGGTTGGTCTCAATGAGCAGTTCTTC
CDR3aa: CATRVGLNEQFF

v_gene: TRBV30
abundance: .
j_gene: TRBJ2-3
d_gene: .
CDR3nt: TGTGCCTGGAGATTCGCCACAGGGTTGAGCACAGATACGCAGTATTTT
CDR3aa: CAWRFATGLSTDTQYF